This T cell receptor beta chain was captured by sequencing in a study of regulatory T cells in long-lasting Graves disease. Overall study results and limits: Persistent patients had a count of shared public clonotypes (2,741) that exceeded that of new patients (approximately 1,000).

The V gene's germline CDR1 is SGHRS and CDR2 YFSETQ. The CDR3 sequence is 15 residues long. The table lists this clonotype with a few counts. What it binds is unknown. A much larger clone lies a single base off, so this may be a read error. As to time point: newly diagnosed GD, antithyroid drugs for less than 3 months. Extracted PBMC RNA gave rise to the TCR library. Libraries of TCR beta came from iRepertoire HTBI primers plus Arm-PCR of CDR3 regions. From the multiplex PCR reads, TCRdb called clonotypes with MiXCR, one entry per CDR3 protein. The sample has 400,000 to 450,000 distinct CDR3 sequences, about 16% seen once. The data were also submitted as part of a second study, on T cells in Graves' hyperthyroidism and ophthalmopathy. That source reports: The HTBI primer set was used in a first-round RT-PCR of the TCR CDR3.

J is TRBJ1-1 and V is TRBV5-1, with 7 positions matching TRBD1. The input for sequencing was peripheral blood mononuclear cells (PBMCs), taken at new diagnosis, from a patient treated with antithyroid drugs. The source is a woman aged 25-40 years with Graves disease. CDR3 sequence reads: CASSLMTGSSTEVFF. The CDR3 coding sequence is TGCGCCAGCAGCCTGATGACAGGGTCGAGCACTGAAGTTTTCTTT.